This entry lists 18 T cell receptor beta chains sequenced from one sample in a study of Ad26.COV2.S vaccination and SARS-CoV-2 variants. The protocol was immunoSEQ multiplex PCR, while the TCRdb copy is restricted to in-frame clones and leaves out a portion. The data contain a few hundred thousand clones, about 90% of them seen just once; the ten biggest clones take up more than 3.5%. Stated treatment: roughly 19 received Ad26.COV2.S at low or high dose, single or two shots; several received placebo; per-sample allocation not given. The study sampled participants on day 63 after the first vaccine or placebo injection. Here the sequenced sample was peripheral blood, taken in a trial of Ad26.COV2.S vaccine versus placebo. The origin of the receptors is a person aged 18 to 65 who received the Ad26.COV2.S COVID-19 vaccine or a placebo.

CDR3: CASSSDRSSYNEQFF. CDR3 DNA: TGCGCCAGCAGTTCGGACAGAAGCTCCTACAATGAGCAGTTCTTC. The chain carries TRBV4-1 and TRBJ2-1; tentative D call: TRBD1 (6 bases). The V gene's germline CDR1 is MGHRA and CDR2 YSYEKL. V lost 6 bases and J 0 bases, leaving 12 bases between the germline ends. The CDR3 is 15 amino acids.

V and J are TRBV4-1 and TRBJ1-2; 9 bases match TRBD1. The CDR3 runs 15 residues. CDR1 and CDR2 from the germline V gene are MGHRA and YSYEKL. The trim removed 0 bases at V and 4 bases at J, leaving 3 bases unmatched. CDR3 protein: CASSQDLDRGYGYTF. Written as DNA, the CDR3 is TGCGCCAGCAGCCAAGATCTGGACAGGGGCTATGGCTACACCTTC.

The rearrangement joins TRBV29-1 to TRBJ2-2, with D perhaps matching TRBD1 (6 bases). Germline CDR1 and CDR2: SQVTM and ANQGSEA. Trimming removed 7 bases at V and 5 bases at J, with 14 bases between. This CDR3 contains 13 residues. CDR3 residues: CSASNRATGELFF. DNA of the CDR3: TGCAGCGCCTCGAACAGGGCAACCGGGGAGCTGTTTTTT.

This clone showed up just a few times. The genes are TRBV7-9 and TRBJ2-1; D may be TRBD2 (6 bases). The germline V gene has CDR1 SEHNR and CDR2 FQNEAQ (reference sequence). The CDR3 runs to 15 residues. The germline V and J ends were trimmed by 6 bases and 10 bases, with 22 bases remaining between them. The CDR3: CASSQRTSSIREQFF. The CDR3 region has the DNA TGTGCCAGCAGTCAACGTACTAGCAGCATCAGGGAGCAGTTCTTC.

CDR3 in amino acids: CASSPIDKHYEQYF. In DNA form, the CDR3 reads TGTGCCAGCAGTCCGATAGACAAACACTACGAGCAGTACTTC. The chain has TRBV28 and TRBJ2-7; D not resolved. V was clipped by 5 bases and J by 3 bases, with 14 bases between them. Germline-derived CDR1 and CDR2 are MDHEN and SYDVKM. This CDR3 is built from 14 residues.

The chain is built from TRBV20-1 and TRBJ2-7; D could derive from TRBD1 or TRBD2 (5 bases each). Germline V gene lookup returns CDR1 DFQATT and CDR2 SNEGSKA (reference sequence). Trimming removed 3 bases from V and 2 bases from J, with 17 bases in between. CDR3 length: 15 residues. CDR3 loop: CSASQSGTATYEQYF. The DNA for the CDR3 is TGCAGTGCTAGTCAGTCCGGGACGGCTACCTACGAGCAGTACTTC.

This chain joins TRBV3-1 (or the pseudogene TRBV3-2) and TRBJ2-7; D perhaps matches TRBD2 (5 bases). There are 15 residues in the CDR3. CDR1 and CDR2 from the germline V gene are LGHDT and YNNKEL (reference sequence). The V and J ends lost 1 base and 1 base respectively, with 11 bases between them. The CDR3 here is CASSQGTLFSYEQYF. CDR3 nucleotides: TGTGCCAGCAGCCAAGGGACTCTTTTTTCCTACGAGCAGTACTTC.

The chain is built from TRBV24-1 and TRBJ1-5; TRBD1 aligns across 9 bases. CDR1 is KGHDR, CDR2 SFDVKD, per germline. The J segment lost 6 bases and the V segment lost 2 bases, leaving 7 bases of the junction unmatched. The CDR3 covers 16 residues. The CDR3 protein is CATSDSGTGKFQPQHF. DNA for the CDR3: TGTGCCACCAGTGATTCGGGGACAGGGAAGTTTCAGCCCCAGCATTTT.

The CDR3 loop reads CASSLGGTSGSITGELFF. In DNA form, the CDR3 reads TGTGCCAGCAGCTTGGGGGGGACTAGCGGGAGCATCACCGGGGAGCTGTTTTTT. The chain is built from TRBV5-4 and TRBJ2-2, with TRBD2 matching 14 bases. J gave up 4 bases and V 0 bases, and 5 bases lay outside the gene matches. Germline CDR1 and CDR2: SGHNT and YYREEE (reference sequence). The CDR3 spans 18 residues.

This clone is a singleton in its sample. The rearrangement uses TRBV20-1 and TRBJ2-1; no clear D gene. The CDR3 runs to 12 residues. Trimming removed 3 bases at V and 7 bases at J, with 10 bases between. Germline CDR1 reads DFQATT; CDR2 reads SNEGSKA (reference sequence). CDR3 bases: TGCAGTGCTAGTCACTTGGGTAATGAGCAGTTCTTC. It codes for CSASHLGNEQFF.

The chain links TRBV24-1 to TRBJ2-1, with a weak D call TRBD2 (5 bases). The CDR3 covers 14 residues. Trimming cost V 0 bases and J 12 bases, with 14 bases left between them. Germline values: CDR1 KGHDR, CDR2 SFDVKD. The CDR3 region has the DNA TGTGCCACCAGTGATTTGTTTCGGGAAGGTGGGCAGTTCTTC. Residues: CATSDLFREGGQFF.

The chain uses TRBV7-2 and TRBJ2-3, with 8 bases lining up with TRBD2. V lost 3 bases, J lost 0 bases, and 11 bases stayed unmatched. There are 18 residues in the CDR3. Looked up from germline, CDR1 is SGHTA and CDR2 is FQGNSA. The CDR3 bases are TGTGCCAGCAGCTTCTCCGGGACTAGGAAGGCGAGCACAGATACGCAGTATTTT. Amino acids: CASSFSGTRKASTDTQYF.

The genes are TRBV28 and TRBJ2-2; 8 bases align to TRBD2. The CDR3 has 16 residues. The germline V gene has CDR1 MDHEN and CDR2 SYDVKM. V lost 3 bases to trimming and J lost 2 bases; unmatched junction nucleotides: 5. CDR3: CASSLTGTSNTGELFF. The CDR3 coding sequence is TGTGCCAGCAGTTTGACTGGGACTAGTAACACCGGGGAGCTGTTTTTT.

The chain joins TRBV11-3 to TRBJ2-3, with TRBD2 matching over 9 bases. Germline values: CDR1 SGHNT, CDR2 YENEEA. V lost 8 bases, J lost 0 bases, and 0 bases stayed unmatched. The CDR3 loop spans 13 amino acids. Written as DNA, the CDR3 is TGTGCCAGCGGGACTAGCAGCACAGATACGCAGTATTTT. Amino acid sequence: CASGTSSTDTQYF.

The genes are TRBV7-2 and TRBJ2-5, with unresolved D. The V and J ends lost 5 bases and 0 bases respectively, with 16 bases between them. This CDR3 region has 16 residues. CDR1 and CDR2 from the germline V gene are SGHTA and FQGNSA. In DNA form, the CDR3 reads TGTGCCAGCAGCGGCCCCCGGCTGGGGAACCAAGAGACCCAGTACTTC. This encodes CASSGPRLGNQETQYF.

The gene calls are TRBV21-1 and TRBJ2-7; the DNA was not used to check the table's D call, TRBD2. TRBV21-1 is listed as a pseudogene. The CDR3 is 20 amino acids. CDR3 bases: TGTGCCAGCAGCAAAGCGCTACTTCCCTGCCGACTAGCGGGAGAATATGAGCAGTACTTC. This translates into CASSKALLPCRLAGEYEQYF.

The chain uses TRBV7-9 and TRBJ1-1, with D unclear. This CDR3 has 17 residues. Germline assignment: CDR1 SEHNR and CDR2 FQNEAQ (reference sequence). Between the trimmed V and J ends, which lost 6 bases and 0 bases, there was a span of 20 bases. In DNA form, the CDR3 reads TGTGCCAGCAGTCCGAGTTTGCGGCGATCCATGAACACTGAAGCTTTCTTT. Protein sequence: CASSPSLRRSMNTEAFF.

The chain links TRBV6-5 to TRBJ2-3; D is ambiguous. Germline CDR1 reads MNHEY; CDR2 reads SVGAGI. V gave up 8 bases and J gave up 4 bases, with 10 bases separating them. The CDR3 has 12 amino acids. The CDR3 sequence: CASRASSDTQYF. DNA for the CDR3: TGTGCCAGCCGGGCGAGTTCAGATACGCAGTATTTT.